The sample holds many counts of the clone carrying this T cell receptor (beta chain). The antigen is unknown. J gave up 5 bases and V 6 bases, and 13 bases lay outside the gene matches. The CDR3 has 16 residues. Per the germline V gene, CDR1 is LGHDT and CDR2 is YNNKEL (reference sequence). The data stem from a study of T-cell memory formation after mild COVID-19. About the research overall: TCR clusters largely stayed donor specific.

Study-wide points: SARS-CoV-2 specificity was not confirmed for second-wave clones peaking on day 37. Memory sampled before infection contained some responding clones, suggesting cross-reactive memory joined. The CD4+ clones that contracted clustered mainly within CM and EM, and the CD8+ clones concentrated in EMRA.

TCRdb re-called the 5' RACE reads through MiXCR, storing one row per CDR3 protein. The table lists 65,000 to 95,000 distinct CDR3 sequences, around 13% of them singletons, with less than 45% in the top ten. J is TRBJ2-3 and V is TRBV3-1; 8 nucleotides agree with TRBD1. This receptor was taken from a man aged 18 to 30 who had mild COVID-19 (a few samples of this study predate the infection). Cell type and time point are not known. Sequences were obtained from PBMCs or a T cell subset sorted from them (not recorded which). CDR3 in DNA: TGTGCCAGCAGAGATACCGGGACAGGAGGTGTAGATACGCAGTATTTT. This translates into CASRDTGTGGVDTQYF.